Below, 25 T cell receptor beta chains from the same sample are listed, as sequenced in a study of cytomegalovirus exposure and HLA in healthy donors. Amplification used 60 Vbeta primers and 13 Jbeta primers. Profiling relied on immunoSEQ multiplex PCR, and the TCRdb table lists in-frame clones only, not all of them. The profile shows around 210,000 clones, around 84% of them singletons. The sequencing input was PBMCs. The origin of the receptors is a girl between 2 and 10 years old in good health and CMV-seronegative.

The chain uses TRBV5-4 and TRBJ2-7, with TRBD2 as a possible D gene (5 bases). The CDR3 extends over 13 amino acids. Trimming pared 4 bases from V and 3 bases from J, leaving 11 bases between. Germline CDR1 and CDR2: SGHNT and YYREEE (reference sequence). The CDR3 loop reads CASSVGINYEQYF. CDR3 DNA sequence: TGTGCCAGCAGCGTCGGGATCAACTACGAGCAGTACTTC.

The table lists this clone with a count of one. The genes are TRBV25-1 and TRBJ2-3; TRBD1 agrees at 7 bases. V lost 8 bases, J lost 2 bases, and 13 bases stayed unmatched. The V gene's germline CDR1 is MGHDK and CDR2 SYGVNS. The CDR3 contains 16 residues. As DNA, the CDR3 is TGTGCCAGCCCAACCGAACGACAGGGTTTCACAGATACGCAGTATTTT. Translation gives CASPTERQGFTDTQYF.

This clone was found once. The chain has TRBV25-1 and TRBJ1-2; unclear D gene. CDR3 size: 14 residues. The ends were cut back, 3 bases at V and 0 bases at J, with 8 bases in the middle. The germline V gene has CDR1 MGHDK and CDR2 SYGVNS. The CDR3: CASSDGFSNYGYTF. The DNA for the CDR3 is TGTGCCAGCAGTGACGGGTTCTCTAACTATGGCTACACCTTC.

The V call is TRBV7-9, the J call TRBJ2-5; weak D call: TRBD1 (6 bases). V lost 0 bases to trimming and J lost 2 bases, with 7 bases between them. The CDR3 consists of 14 residues. Looked up from germline, CDR1 is SEHNR and CDR2 is FQNEAQ (reference sequence). For the CDR3, the DNA is TGTGCCAGCAGCTTAGCCGGACAGCAAGAGACCCAGTACTTC. Its translation: CASSLAGQQETQYF.

The gene calls are TRBV7-8 and TRBJ1-2, with TRBD1 as a possible D gene (6 bases). The CDR3 sequence is 18 residues long. The germline V gene has CDR1 SGHVS and CDR2 FQNEAQ. V shed 0 bases and J shed 1 base, with 18 bases lying between them. The CDR3 here is CASSLAPGNRDYNYGYTF. The CDR3, as DNA: TGTGCCAGCAGCTTAGCCCCCGGGAACAGGGACTATAACTATGGCTACACCTTC.

This clone appeared a few times. This sequence joins TRBV7-9 and TRBJ1-2; D is unclear. This CDR3 has 13 amino acids. Deletions cut 1 base from V and 2 bases from J, with 5 bases between. In germline, CDR1 is SEHNR, CDR2 FQNEAQ (reference sequence). CDR3 loop: CASSLEQNYGYTF. CDR3 in DNA: TGTGCCAGCAGCTTAGAACAGAACTATGGCTACACCTTC.

The chain carries TRBV6-5 and TRBJ2-7, with TRBD1 identical over 8 bases. The CDR3 is 11 residues long. Germline CDR1 and CDR2: MNHEY and SVGAGI. Trimming at V came to 10 bases and at J to 5 bases, leaving 4 bases not matched to a gene. In nucleotides, the CDR3 is TGTGCCACCGGACAGGGAAACGAGCAGTACTTC. This translates into CATGQGNEQYF.

This chain joins TRBV5-4 and TRBJ2-5; possible D gene TRBD2, 6 bases. The CDR3 extends over 15 amino acids. V was shortened by 3 bases and J by 2 bases, with 14 bases between the two germline ends. CDR1 is SGHNT and CDR2 is YYREEE in the germline V gene (reference sequence). The DNA of the CDR3 is TGTGCCAGCAGCTCCCGAGGGACTCTACAAGAGACCCAGTACTTC. Its protein product is CASSSRGTLQETQYF. Supplemented by reference TRBV5-4 and TRBJ2-5, the full variable domain reads ETGVTQSPTHLIKTRGQQVTLRCSSQSGHNTVSWYQQALGQGPQFIFQYYREEENGRGNFPPRFSGLQFPNYSSELNVNALELDDSALYLCASSSRGTLQETQYFGPGTRLLVL.

This chain uses TRBV7-9 with TRBJ1-4; no reliable D call. V was cut by 1 base and J by 7 bases, with 13 bases left in between. CDR1 is SEHNR, CDR2 FQNEAQ, per germline (reference sequence). This CDR3 region has 15 residues. In nucleotides, the CDR3 is TGTGCCAGCAGCTTAGGGGCCAGAAGAAGTGAAAAACTGTTTTTT. Translated: CASSLGARRSEKLFF.

The chain has TRBV6-5 and TRBJ1-2, with D unresolved. The germline V gene has CDR1 MNHEY and CDR2 SVGAGI. The CDR3 runs 15 residues. Trimming took 6 bases from V and 1 from J, leaving 15 bases between them. DNA of the CDR3: TGTGCCAGCAGGGCGTCCGGCGGCGTTAACTATGGCTACACCTTC. Amino acid sequence: CASRASGGVNYGYTF.

CDR3 bases: TGCGCCAGCAGCCCCAGAGGACTAGCGGGGGGTGATACGCAGTATTTT. Encoded protein: CASSPRGLAGGDTQYF. The J gene is TRBJ2-3, the V gene TRBV4-1, with 14 bases aligning to TRBD2. V gave up 4 bases and J gave up 6 bases; unmatched junction bases: 6. The germline V gene encodes CDR1 MGHRA and CDR2 YSYEKL. The CDR3 runs to 16 residues.

The chain carries TRBV2 and TRBJ1-3; D not certain. The germline gives CDR1 SNHLY, CDR2 FYNNEI. This CDR3 has 11 amino acids. V was trimmed by 5 bases and J by 8 bases, leaving 7 bases between them. Here the CDR3 reads CASSNSYTIYF. The DNA of the CDR3 is TGTGCCAGCAGTAACAGTTACACCATATATTTT.

The chain joins TRBV5-1 to TRBJ2-3, with D perhaps TRBD2 (6 bases). The CDR3 loop spans 14 amino acids. The ends were cut back, 5 bases at V and 0 bases at J, with 10 bases in the middle. Per germline, CDR1 SGHRS and CDR2 YFSETQ. CDR3 bases: TGCGCCAGCAGTGGAGGGGATAGCACAGATACGCAGTATTTT. Protein product: CASSGGDSTDTQYF.

This chain uses TRBV12-5 with TRBJ2-7; D might be TRBD2 (6 bases). Trimming pared 3 bases from V and 1 base from J, leaving 7 bases between. CDR1 LGHNT and CDR2 FRNRAP come from the germline V gene. The CDR3 consists of 13 residues. CDR3 region: CASGLGGSYEQYF. In nucleotides, the CDR3 is TGTGCTAGTGGTTTAGGAGGGTCCTACGAGCAGTACTTC.

The chain employs TRBV28 and TRBJ2-3; 7 bases are shared with TRBD1. V lost 1 base to trimming and J lost 1 base; unmatched junction nucleotides: 2. From germline, CDR1 is MDHEN and CDR2 SYDVKM. This CDR3 comprises 15 residues. CDR3 region: CASSLSTGGTDTQYF. DNA of the CDR3: TGTGCCAGCAGTTTATCTACAGGGGGCACAGATACGCAGTATTTT.

J is TRBJ2-7 and V is TRBV9; TRBD1 is a possible D gene (5 bases). The CDR3 extends over 13 amino acids. V was clipped by 2 bases and J by 3 bases, with 9 bases between them. Germline V gene data show CDR1 as SGDLS and CDR2 as YYNGEE. CDR3: CASSVKQGYEQYF. The DNA for the CDR3 is TGTGCCAGCAGCGTCAAGCAGGGCTACGAGCAGTACTTC. The variable domain in full, completed from reference TRBV9 and TRBJ2-7, reads DSGVTQTPKHLITATGQRVTLRCSPRSGDLSVYWYQQSLDQGLQFLIQYYNGEERAKGNILERFSAQQFPDLHSELNLSSLELGDSALYFCASSVKQGYEQYFGPGTRLTVT.

The chain recombines TRBV2 with TRBJ2-1; TRBD2 matches 7 bases. From germline, CDR1 is SNHLY and CDR2 FYNNEI. This CDR3 contains 15 residues. J was trimmed by 3 bases and V by 7 bases; bases with no gene match: 9. The CDR3 DNA is TGTGCCAGCACCTTAGCTAGCGGAGACTACAATGAGCAGTTCTTC. Translating gives CASTLASGDYNEQFF.

In this sample, this clone turned up a few times. At one of its ends the junction is not consistent with the germline gene, which may arise from a read error. V is TRBV6-1 and J is TRBJ2-1, with TRBD2 matching over 12 bases. The germline V gene encodes CDR1 MNHNS and CDR2 SASEGT. The length of the CDR3 is 13 residues. The CDR3 reads CGSGTSGLNEQFF. CDR3 nucleotide sequence: TGTGGCAGCGGGACTAGCGGGCTCAATGAGCAGTTCTTC.

The V gene is TRBV11-1, the J gene TRBJ2-7; 8 bases map to TRBD2. This CDR3 is 14 amino acids long. The junction had 5 bases not matched to a gene; V was cut back by 3 bases and J by 4 bases. Germline-derived CDR1 and CDR2 are SGHAT and FQDESV (reference sequence). The CDR3 sequence is CASSFGGAAYEQYF. CDR3 DNA sequence: TGTGCCAGCAGCTTCGGGGGGGCCGCGTACGAGCAGTACTTC.

V usage is TRBV19 and J usage is TRBJ1-1; tentative D call: TRBD1 (5 bases). Per germline, CDR1 LNHDA and CDR2 SQIVND (reference sequence). The V end was cut by 4 bases, the J end by 10 bases, with 16 bases between. This CDR3 contains 13 residues. The CDR3 region has the DNA TGTGCCAGTAGTAACCGGGACTCCCTGGTAGCTTTCTTT. Translated: CASSNRDSLVAFF.

The chain joins TRBV6-1 to TRBJ2-3; perhaps TRBD2 as D (5 bases). Per germline, CDR1 MNHNS and CDR2 SASEGT. The V gene lost 7 bases and the J gene lost 2 bases, with 10 bases spanning the gap. The CDR3 consists of 13 residues. This CDR3 reads CASKVAPTDTQYF. The DNA for the CDR3 is TGTGCCAGCAAGGTAGCGCCCACAGATACGCAGTATTTT.

V is TRBV5-1 and J is TRBJ1-5, with D possibly TRBD1 on 6 matching bases. Germline assignment: CDR1 SGHRS and CDR2 YFSETQ. The V end lost 7 bases, the J end lost 2 bases, and 16 bases lay between the germline ends. The CDR3 is 15 amino acids. This CDR3 is CASSTSGAGNQPQHF. DNA for the CDR3: TGCGCCAGCTCTACATCAGGGGCGGGCAATCAGCCCCAGCATTTT.

Points on this clone: Germline is not matched at one junction end, which may reflect a read error. The chain uses TRBV5-1 and TRBJ2-1; a weak D match, TRBD1 (5 bases). Per germline, CDR1 SGHRS and CDR2 YFSETQ. This CDR3 is 17 amino acids long. DNA of the CDR3: TGCGCCAGCAGTTTGGCCCAGGGCATCAGCTCCTACAATGAGCAGTTCTTC. It yields the protein CASSLAQGISSYNEQFF.

V and J are TRBV7-9 and TRBJ2-3; perhaps TRBD1 as D (6 bases). V lost 3 bases to trimming and J lost 3 bases, with 19 bases between them. The CDR3 has 17 residues. Germline CDR1 SEHNR, CDR2 FQNEAQ (reference sequence). The chain's CDR3 is CASSFRINRESTDTQYF. Here the CDR3 DNA reads TGTGCCAGCAGCTTTAGGATCAACAGGGAGTCGACAGATACGCAGTATTTT.

The chain combines TRBV11-3 with TRBJ2-1; D is undetermined. From germline, CDR1 is SGHNT and CDR2 YENEEA. V gave up 2 bases and J gave up 3 bases, with 14 bases separating them. The CDR3 is 16 amino acids. CDR3 coding DNA: TGTGCCAGCAGCTTATCCATCGGCCAGGTCTACAATGAGCAGTTCTTC. Translating gives CASSLSIGQVYNEQFF.